These 23 T cell receptor beta chains originate from one sample sequenced in a study of T cell changes during pregnancy in multiple sclerosis (dated by TCRdb to about 2019). The method was the immunoSEQ multiplex PCR assay. Drawn from immuneACCESS, this table holds only the in-frame rearrangements with V and J called that TCRdb kept. Clones are partly lost; checked studies trace under half to an unresolved V gene and leave the rest unexplained. The sample table shows approximately 90,000 clones, and over 90% are seen once. The ten largest make up more than 0.8% of the sample. The sequencing here drew on peripheral blood, taken in the third trimester of pregnancy. The receptors here all came from a female donor with multiple sclerosis, enrolled in a pregnancy study.

V usage is TRBV4-3 and J usage is TRBJ2-1; tentatively, D is TRBD2 (5 bases). Germline V gives CDR1 LGHNA, CDR2 YSLEER. This CDR3 has 16 amino acids. V was trimmed by 0 bases and J by 1 base, leaving 10 bases between them. CDR3 sequence reads: CASSQEGSRSYNEQFF. As DNA, the CDR3 is TGCGCCAGCAGCCAAGAGGGGAGTAGGTCCTACAATGAGCAGTTCTTC.

The rearrangement uses TRBV30 and TRBJ1-3; D is ambiguous. Germline V gives CDR1 GTSNPN, CDR2 SVGIG (reference sequence). The CDR3 sequence is 12 residues long. V was pared by 2 bases and J by 4 bases, with 6 bases between. The CDR3 sequence is CAWSPRGNTIYF. The CDR3 DNA reads TGTGCCTGGAGTCCCAGGGGAAACACCATATATTTT.

This clone was seen more than once but under ten times. The chain joins TRBV19 to TRBJ1-1; TRBD1 might be the D (6 bases). Germline lookup yields CDR1 LNHDA and CDR2 SQIVND (reference sequence). This CDR3 has 13 amino acids. With 3 bases removed from V and 4 bases from J, the gap between germline ends came to 9 bases. The CDR3 is CASSMGAVTEAFF. The DNA for the CDR3 is TGTGCCAGTAGTATGGGGGCGGTCACTGAAGCTTTCTTT.

V gene TRBV25-1 combines with J gene TRBJ2-7, with D perhaps TRBD2 (5 bases). Germline CDR1 MGHDK, CDR2 SYGVNS. There are 14 residues in the CDR3. V shed 5 bases and J shed 1 base, with 12 bases lying between them. The CDR3 sequence is CASSSEGPSYEQYF. The CDR3, as DNA: TGTGCCAGCAGTTCAGAGGGCCCGTCCTACGAGCAGTACTTC.

The CDR3 here is CASSQVSGRAHEQYF. CDR3 in DNA: TGCGCCAGCAGCCAAGTGTCCGGGAGGGCCCACGAGCAGTACTTC. V gene TRBV4-1 combines with J gene TRBJ2-7; 8 nucleotides line up with TRBD2. V lost 1 base to trimming and J lost 5 bases; unmatched junction nucleotides: 7. This CDR3 contains 15 residues. The germline CDR1 and CDR2 sequences are MGHRA and YSYEKL.

This clone occurred once. The chain has TRBV30 and TRBJ2-1; D remains unclear. Per germline, CDR1 GTSNPN and CDR2 SVGIG (reference sequence). Trimming pared 1 base from V and 4 bases from J, leaving 5 bases between. The CDR3 extends over 12 amino acids. CDR3 nucleotides: TGTGCCTGGAGTGCCCCATACAATGAGCAGTTCTTC. As protein: CAWSAPYNEQFF.

The CDR3 DNA reads TGTGCCAGTAGTATAGGGGGGCTCGGCGAGCAGTACTTC. Translation gives CASSIGGLGEQYF. V is TRBV19 and J is TRBJ2-7; weak D call: TRBD1 (6 bases). The CDR3 contains 13 residues. Germline V gives CDR1 LNHDA, CDR2 SQIVND (reference sequence). Deletions cut 1 base from V and 6 bases from J, with 10 bases between. The whole variable domain, remainder taken from reference TRBV19 and TRBJ2-7, is DGGITQSPKYLFRKEGQNVTLSCEQNLNHDAMYWYRQDPGQGLRLIYYSQIVNDFQKGDIAEGYSVSREKKESFPLTVTSAQKNPTAFYLCASSIGGLGEQYFGPGTRLTVT.

The gene calls are TRBV7-3 and TRBJ2-1; 10 nucleotides agree with TRBD2. With V trimmed by 5 bases and J by 8 bases, 9 bases remained unmatched. In germline, CDR1 is SGHTA, CDR2 FQGTGA. The CDR3 is 15 residues long. The CDR3 loop is CASSETSGISHEQFF. CDR3 in DNA: TGTGCCAGCAGCGAAACTAGCGGGATATCCCATGAGCAGTTCTTC.

V gene TRBV28 combines with J gene TRBJ1-1; TRBD1 agrees at 10 bases. Per the germline V gene, CDR1 is MDHEN and CDR2 is SYDVKM. CDR3 length equals 16 residues. The trim removed 7 bases at V and 0 bases at J, leaving 8 bases unmatched. The CDR3 sequence: CASTFPTGGLNTEAFF. CDR3 in DNA: TGTGCCAGCACCTTCCCGACAGGGGGCTTGAACACTGAAGCTTTCTTT.

V and J are TRBV5-1 and TRBJ1-1, with D tentatively TRBD1 (5 bases). V lost 0 bases to trimming and J lost 5 bases, with 14 bases between them. Germline values: CDR1 SGHRS, CDR2 YFSETQ. The CDR3 consists of 15 residues. As DNA, the CDR3 is TGCGCCAGCAGCTTGGTTGGGGGGTTAGAGACTGAAGCTTTCTTT. Its translation is CASSLVGGLETEAFF.

The chain joins TRBV29-1 to TRBJ2-4, with D unclear. The length of the CDR3 is 12 residues. V was trimmed by 5 bases and J by 0 bases, leaving 5 bases between them. Germline lookup yields CDR1 SQVTM and CDR2 ANQGSEA. CDR3 coding DNA: TGCAGCGTTACGGGAGCCAAAAACATTCAGTACTTC. Protein sequence: CSVTGAKNIQYF.

This clone has more than one count but fewer than ten. The rearrangement links TRBV28 to TRBJ2-3; 7 bases are shared with TRBD1. CDR3 length: 11 amino acids. Germline CDR1 MDHEN, CDR2 SYDVKM. V shed 5 bases and J 10 bases; nucleotides not matched to a gene: 3. The CDR3 here is CASSIGGPQYF. Written as DNA, the CDR3 is TGTGCCAGCAGTATAGGGGGCCCGCAGTATTTT.

This clone appeared a single time. The chain joins TRBV7-9 to TRBJ2-1; D might be TRBD2 (6 bases). The V end lost 3 bases, the J end lost 4 bases, and 10 bases lay between the germline ends. CDR1 and CDR2 (germline): SEHNR, FQNEAQ (reference sequence). The CDR3 is 14 residues long. The CDR3 nucleotides are TGTGCCAGCAGCTTGGTGCGGGGATACAATGAGCAGTTCTTC. This encodes CASSLVRGYNEQFF.

The chain combines TRBV6-5 with TRBJ2-1; D is unclear. Germline loops: CDR1 MNHEY, CDR2 SVGAGI. V was pared by 6 bases and J by 4 bases, with 16 bases between. CDR3 length: 15 amino acids. CDR3 region: CASSAPRLGYNEQFF. In DNA, the CDR3 is TGTGCCAGCAGCGCACCCCGGCTAGGATACAATGAGCAGTTCTTC.

This rearrangement joins TRBV18 to TRBJ2-5; the D gene is possibly TRBD1 (6 bases). Germline loops: CDR1 KGHSH, CDR2 LQKENI. The CDR3 spans 15 residues. Trimming stripped 3 bases from V and 2 bases from J, with 13 bases between. This chain's CDR3 is CASSPQTGTQETQYF. The CDR3 nucleotides are TGTGCCAGCTCACCCCAGACAGGTACTCAAGAGACCCAGTACTTC. Full variable domain (outside the CDR3, taken from reference TRBV18 and TRBJ2-5): NAGVMQNPRHLVRRRGQEARLRCSPMKGHSHVYWYRQLPEEGLKFMVYLQKENIIDESGMPKERFSAEFPKEGPSILRIQQVVRGDSAAYFCASSPQTGTQETQYFGPGTRLLVL.

The chain links TRBV18 to TRBJ2-5; D is unclear. The germline CDR1 and CDR2 sequences are KGHSH and LQKENI. Trimming left V 2 bases short and J 5 bases short, with 6 bases between. CDR3 length: 12 amino acids. The CDR3 sequence is CASSPERETQYF. In nucleotides, the CDR3 is TGTGCCAGCTCACCAGAACGGGAGACCCAGTACTTC.

The chain uses TRBV9 and TRBJ1-1; D not resolved. Trimming stripped 3 bases from V and 10 bases from J, with 19 bases between. Per the germline V gene, CDR1 is SGDLS and CDR2 is YYNGEE. This CDR3 is built from 14 residues. CDR3 sequence (DNA): TGTGCCAGCAGCGCATACGGGGATCTCCTGGGAGCTTTCTTT. Its protein is CASSAYGDLLGAFF.

The chain carries TRBV19 and TRBJ1-2; maybe TRBD1 (6 bases). Germline values: CDR1 LNHDA, CDR2 SQIVND (reference sequence). There are 14 residues in the CDR3. With 2 bases removed from V and 4 bases from J, the gap between germline ends came to 11 bases. The CDR3 nucleotides are TGTGCCAGTAGTATAAGACAGGACCCCTATGGCTACACCTTC. Amino acid sequence: CASSIRQDPYGYTF.

The CDR3 DNA reads TGTGCCAGCAGTGACCGGGACAGGGACACCGGGGAGCTGTTTTTT. This codes for CASSDRDRDTGELFF. The gene calls are TRBV25-1 and TRBJ2-2, with TRBD1 matching over 9 bases. The CDR3 has 15 amino acids. The V gene end was trimmed by 3 bases and the J gene end by 3 bases; junction bases not matched to a gene: 2. Germline CDR1 is MGHDK and CDR2 is SYGVNS.

The chain is built from TRBV5-1 and TRBJ1-3; D may be TRBD1 (6 bases). The V end lost 0 bases, the J end lost 0 bases, and 13 bases lay between the germline ends. This CDR3 is built from 17 residues. CDR1 is SGHRS, CDR2 YFSETQ, per germline. The chain's CDR3 is CASSLGSGGDSGNTIYF. In DNA form, the CDR3 reads TGCGCCAGCAGCTTGGGTTCGGGGGGCGACTCTGGAAACACCATATATTTT.

In DNA, the CDR3 is TGTGCCAGCAGATACGCCGGGAACACTGAAGCTTTCTTT. Translation gives CASRYAGNTEAFF. The rearrangement joins TRBV6-6 to TRBJ1-1; D gene uncertain. The CDR3 consists of 13 residues. Trimming cost V 6 bases and J 1 base, with 9 bases left between them. CDR1 is MNHNY, CDR2 SVGAGI, per germline (reference sequence).

This clone was picked up one time. The CDR3 protein is CASSKLQVVNEKLFF. The DNA for the CDR3 is TGTGCCAGCAGTAAGCTACAGGTGGTTAATGAAAAACTGTTTTTT. The chain links TRBV28 to TRBJ1-4; maybe TRBD1 (5 bases). This CDR3 contains 15 residues. V dropped 5 bases and J dropped 4 bases, with 14 bases sitting between them. Per the germline V gene, CDR1 is MDHEN and CDR2 is SYDVKM.

The chain recombines TRBV28 with TRBJ1-5, with 8 bases matching TRBD1. CDR1 and CDR2 from the germline V gene are MDHEN and SYDVKM. With 4 bases clipped from V and 3 bases from J, the junction kept 8 bases outside the gene matches. This CDR3 is 16 amino acids long. The CDR3 DNA sequence: TGTGCCAGCAGTTCCAGACAGGGGTGGGCCAATCAGCCCCAGCATTTT. Residues: CASSSRQGWANQPQHF. Looking up the rest from reference TRBV28 and TRBJ1-5 gives the full variable domain: DVKVTQSSRYLVKRTGEKVFLECVQDMDHENMFWYRQDPGLGLRLIYFSYDVKMKEKGDIPEGYSVSREKKERFSLILESASTNQTSMYLCASSSRQGWANQPQHFGDGTRLSIL.